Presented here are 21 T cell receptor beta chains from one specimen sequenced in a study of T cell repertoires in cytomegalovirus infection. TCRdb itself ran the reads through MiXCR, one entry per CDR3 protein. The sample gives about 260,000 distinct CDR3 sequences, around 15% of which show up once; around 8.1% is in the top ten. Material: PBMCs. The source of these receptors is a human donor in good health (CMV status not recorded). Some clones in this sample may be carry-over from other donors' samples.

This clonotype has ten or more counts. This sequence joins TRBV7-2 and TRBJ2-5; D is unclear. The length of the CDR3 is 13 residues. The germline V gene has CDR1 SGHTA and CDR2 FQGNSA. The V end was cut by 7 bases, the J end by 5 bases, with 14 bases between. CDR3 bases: TGTGCCAGCAACAAAGGGTTAGGGGAGACCCAGTACTTC. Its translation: CASNKGLGETQYF. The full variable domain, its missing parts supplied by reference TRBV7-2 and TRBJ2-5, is GAGVSQSPSNKVTEKGKDVELRCDPISGHTALYWYRQSLGQGLEFLIYFQGNSAPDKSGLPSDRFSAERTGGSVSTLTIQRTQQEDSAVYLCASNKGLGETQYFGPGTRLLVL.

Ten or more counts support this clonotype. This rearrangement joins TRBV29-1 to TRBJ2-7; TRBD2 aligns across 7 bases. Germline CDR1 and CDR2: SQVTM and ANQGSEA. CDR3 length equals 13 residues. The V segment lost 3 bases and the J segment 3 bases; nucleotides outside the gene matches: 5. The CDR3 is CSVDIAGVYEQYF. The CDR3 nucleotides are TGCAGCGTTGATATTGCGGGAGTCTACGAGCAGTACTTC.

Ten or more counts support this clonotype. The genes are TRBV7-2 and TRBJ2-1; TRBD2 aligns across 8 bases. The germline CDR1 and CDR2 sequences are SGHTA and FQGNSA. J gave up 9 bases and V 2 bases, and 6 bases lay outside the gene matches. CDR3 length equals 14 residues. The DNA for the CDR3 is TGTGCCAGCAGCTTATTGGCGGGAGGTGGTGAGCAGTTCTTC. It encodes CASSLLAGGGEQFF.

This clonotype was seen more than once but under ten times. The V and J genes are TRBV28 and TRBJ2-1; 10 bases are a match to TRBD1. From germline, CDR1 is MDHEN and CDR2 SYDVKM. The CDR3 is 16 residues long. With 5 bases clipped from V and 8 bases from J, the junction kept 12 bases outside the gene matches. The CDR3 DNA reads TGTGCCAGCAGTCCGACCGGGACAGGGGATAGAGATGAGCAGTTCTTC. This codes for CASSPTGTGDRDEQFF.

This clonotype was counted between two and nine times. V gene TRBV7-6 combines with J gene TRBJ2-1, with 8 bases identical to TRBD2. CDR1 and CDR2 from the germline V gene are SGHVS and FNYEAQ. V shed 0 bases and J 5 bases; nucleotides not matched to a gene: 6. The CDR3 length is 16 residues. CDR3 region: CASSLAGAGDNNEQFF. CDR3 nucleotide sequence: TGTGCCAGCAGCTTAGCCGGAGCGGGGGACAACAATGAGCAGTTCTTC.

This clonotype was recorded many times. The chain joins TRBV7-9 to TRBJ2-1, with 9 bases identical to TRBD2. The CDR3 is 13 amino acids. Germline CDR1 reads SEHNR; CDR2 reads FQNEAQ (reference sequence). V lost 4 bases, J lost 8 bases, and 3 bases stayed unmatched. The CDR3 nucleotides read TGTGCCAGCAGCTGGGGACTAGCTGATGAGCAGTTCTTC. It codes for CASSWGLADEQFF.

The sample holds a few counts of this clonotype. CDR3 coding DNA: TGCAGTGCTAGAAAGACAGATAGCAATCAGCCCCAGCATTTT. Protein product: CSARKTDSNQPQHF. J is TRBJ1-5 and V is TRBV20-1; D might be TRBD1 (5 bases). The V gene lost 2 bases and the J gene lost 0 bases, with 8 bases spanning the gap. This CDR3 is built from 14 residues. The germline CDR1 and CDR2 sequences are DFQATT and SNEGSKA (reference sequence).

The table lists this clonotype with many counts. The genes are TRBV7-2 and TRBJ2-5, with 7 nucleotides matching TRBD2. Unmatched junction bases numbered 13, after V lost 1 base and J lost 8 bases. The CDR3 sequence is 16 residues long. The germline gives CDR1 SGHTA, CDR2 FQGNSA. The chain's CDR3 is CASSLVRPSGPGTQYF. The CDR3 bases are TGTGCCAGCAGCTTAGTACGTCCTAGCGGTCCCGGCACCCAGTACTTC.

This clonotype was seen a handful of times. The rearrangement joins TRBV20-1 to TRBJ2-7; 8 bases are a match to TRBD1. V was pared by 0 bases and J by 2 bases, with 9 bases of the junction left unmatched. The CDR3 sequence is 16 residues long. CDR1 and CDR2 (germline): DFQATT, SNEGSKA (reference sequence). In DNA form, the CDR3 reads TGCAGTGCTAGAGATCCTGGACAGGGAATAACCTACGAGCAGTACTTC. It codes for CSARDPGQGITYEQYF.

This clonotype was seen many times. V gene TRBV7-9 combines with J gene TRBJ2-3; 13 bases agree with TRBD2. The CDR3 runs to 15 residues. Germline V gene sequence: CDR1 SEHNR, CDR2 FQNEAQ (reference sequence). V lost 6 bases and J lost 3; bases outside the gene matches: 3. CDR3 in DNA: TGTGCCAGCAGTTCGACTAGCGGGAGGACAGATACGCAGTATTTT. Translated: CASSSTSGRTDTQYF. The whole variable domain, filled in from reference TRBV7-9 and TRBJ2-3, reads DTGVSQNPRHKITKRGQNVTFRCDPISEHNRLYWYRQTLGQGPEFLTYFQNEAQLEKSRLLSDRFSAERPKGSFSTLEIQRTEQGDSAMYLCASSSTSGRTDTQYFGPGTRLTVL.

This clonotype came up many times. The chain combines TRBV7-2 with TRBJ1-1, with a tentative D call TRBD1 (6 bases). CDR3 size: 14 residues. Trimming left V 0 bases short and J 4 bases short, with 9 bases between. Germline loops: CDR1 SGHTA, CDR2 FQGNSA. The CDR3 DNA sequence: TGTGCCAGCAGCTTAGCGCGAGGGGGCACTGAAGCTTTCTTT. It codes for CASSLARGGTEAFF.

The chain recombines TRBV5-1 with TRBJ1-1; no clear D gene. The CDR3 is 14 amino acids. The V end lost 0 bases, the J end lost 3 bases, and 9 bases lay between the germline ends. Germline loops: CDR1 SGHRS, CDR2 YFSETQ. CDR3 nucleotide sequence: TGCGCCAGCAGCTTGGTTCGGGTAGACACTGAAGCTTTCTTT. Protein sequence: CASSLVRVDTEAFF.

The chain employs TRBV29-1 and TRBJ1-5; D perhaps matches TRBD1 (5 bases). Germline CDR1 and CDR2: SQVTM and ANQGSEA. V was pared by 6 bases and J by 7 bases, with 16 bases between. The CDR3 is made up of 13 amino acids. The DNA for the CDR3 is TGCAGCGTCCCCGGGGACGGAGGACAGCCCCAGCATTTT. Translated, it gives CSVPGDGGQPQHF.

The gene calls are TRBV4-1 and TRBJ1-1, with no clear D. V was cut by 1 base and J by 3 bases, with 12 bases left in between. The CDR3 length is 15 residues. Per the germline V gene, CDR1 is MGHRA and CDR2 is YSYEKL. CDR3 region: CASSQVGDEDTEAFF. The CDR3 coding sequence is TGCGCCAGCAGCCAAGTTGGAGACGAGGACACTGAAGCTTTCTTT.

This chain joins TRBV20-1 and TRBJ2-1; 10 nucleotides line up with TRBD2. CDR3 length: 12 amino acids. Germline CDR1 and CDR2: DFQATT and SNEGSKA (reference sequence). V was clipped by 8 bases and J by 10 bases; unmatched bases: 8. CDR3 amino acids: CSTEREGGEQFF. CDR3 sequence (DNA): TGCAGTACCGAGCGGGAGGGAGGGGAGCAGTTCTTC.

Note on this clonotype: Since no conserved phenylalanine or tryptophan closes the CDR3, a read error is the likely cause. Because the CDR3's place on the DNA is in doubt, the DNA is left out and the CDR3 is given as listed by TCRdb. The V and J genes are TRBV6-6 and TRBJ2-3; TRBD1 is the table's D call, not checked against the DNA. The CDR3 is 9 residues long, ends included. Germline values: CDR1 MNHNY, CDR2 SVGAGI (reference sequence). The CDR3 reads CASSTRDKG.

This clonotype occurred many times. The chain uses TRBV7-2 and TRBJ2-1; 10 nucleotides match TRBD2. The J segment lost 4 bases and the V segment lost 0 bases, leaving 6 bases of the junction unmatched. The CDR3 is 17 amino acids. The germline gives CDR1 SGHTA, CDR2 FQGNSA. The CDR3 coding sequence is TGTGCCAGCAGCTTAGCTGTGACTAGCGGGCTATACAATGAGCAGTTCTTC. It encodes CASSLAVTSGLYNEQFF. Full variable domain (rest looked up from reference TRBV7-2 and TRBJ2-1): GAGVSQSPSNKVTEKGKDVELRCDPISGHTALYWYRQSLGQGLEFLIYFQGNSAPDKSGLPSDRFSAERTGGSVSTLTIQRTQQEDSAVYLCASSLAVTSGLYNEQFFGPGTRLTVL.

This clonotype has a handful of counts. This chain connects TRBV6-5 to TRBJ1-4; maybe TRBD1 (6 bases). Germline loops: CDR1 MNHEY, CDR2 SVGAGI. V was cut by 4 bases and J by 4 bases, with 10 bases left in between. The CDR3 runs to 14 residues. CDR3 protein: CASSLGAVNEKLFF. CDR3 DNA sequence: TGTGCCAGCAGTTTGGGGGCAGTTAATGAAAAACTGTTTTTT.

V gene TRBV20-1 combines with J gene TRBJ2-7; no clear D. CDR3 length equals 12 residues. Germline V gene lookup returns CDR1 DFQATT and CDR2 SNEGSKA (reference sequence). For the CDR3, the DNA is TGCAGCCTCGTTGCCGACTCCTACGAGCAGTACTTC. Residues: CSLVADSYEQYF.

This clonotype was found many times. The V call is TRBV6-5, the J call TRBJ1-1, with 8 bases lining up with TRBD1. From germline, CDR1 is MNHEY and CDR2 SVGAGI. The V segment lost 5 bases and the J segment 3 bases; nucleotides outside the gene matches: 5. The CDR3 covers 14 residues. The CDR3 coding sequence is TGTGCCAGCAGTAGACAGGGGCGGGACACTGAAGCTTTCTTT. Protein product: CASSRQGRDTEAFF.

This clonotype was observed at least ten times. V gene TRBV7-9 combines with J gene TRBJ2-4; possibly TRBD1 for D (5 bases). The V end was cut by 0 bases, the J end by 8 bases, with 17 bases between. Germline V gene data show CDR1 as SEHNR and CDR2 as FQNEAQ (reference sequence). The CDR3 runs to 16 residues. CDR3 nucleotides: TGTGCCAGCAGCTTAGCATCAGGGCACCGGCCGGACATTCAGTACTTC. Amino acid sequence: CASSLASGHRPDIQYF.